These T cell receptor beta chains were read from a single sample in a study of CD8 T cells in Susac syndrome. Using its own MiXCR run on the immunoSEQ multiplex PCR reads, TCRdb lists one record per CDR3 protein. The sample contains about 190,000 distinct CDR3 sequences, about 94% of which appear only once. The source material was CD4+ T cells from PBMCs. These receptors came from a human donor in good health. Each CDR3 is given with its conserved first and last residue.

TRBV7-2	TRBJ2-3	CASSLAGAGASTDTQYF
TRBV7-9	TRBJ1-4	CASNVGQGDNEKLFF
TRBV20-1	TRBJ2-3	CSATVPGTSRDTQYF
TRBV7-8	TRBJ1-1	CASSLEGTLGTEAFF
TRBV12-3/TRBV12-4	TRBJ2-3	CASRRATGVSDGDTQYF
TRBV19	TRBJ1-5	CASRPPTGGRDQPQHF
TRBV19	TRBJ2-7	CASSNLYEQYF
TRBV29-1	TRBJ2-5	CSVAGTLRETQYF
TRBV3-1	TRBJ2-7	CASSQEGRPYEQYF
TRBV7-2	TRBJ1-5	CASSLRKQVAQPQHF
TRBV23-1	TRBJ2-3	CASSHGLLMETQYF
TRBV29-1	TRBJ2-1	CSGAPAGGYNEQFF
TRBV7-2	TRBJ2-5	CASSPPGQPYQETQYF
TRBV4-2	TRBJ2-3	CASSQGSGRSTDTQYF
TRBV7-3	TRBJ2-7	CASSLTAGQIYEQYF
TRBV7-2	TRBJ2-7	CASKLEAEGLPHYEQYF
TRBV7-8	TRBJ1-6	CASSPEGGLPNSPLHF
TRBV12-3/TRBV12-4	TRBJ2-3	CASSFGPAGGDTQYF
TRBV28	TRBJ2-7	CASSEQGESSYEQYF
TRBV6-6	TRBJ1-5	CASSYSTGSSNQPQHF
TRBV7-2	TRBJ1-5	CASSPVGGRAQPQHF
TRBV3-1	TRBJ1-1	CASSQVPTGNTEAFF
TRBV4-1	TRBJ1-2	CASSQDPRQGTFNYGYTF
TRBV5-1	TRBJ1-1	CASSFMGDTEAFF
TRBV30	TRBJ1-2	CAWSVSRGGSGYGYTF
TRBV2	TRBJ2-2	CASNLDTPGELFF
TRBV11-2	TRBJ2-2	CASSLKGGWNTGELFF
TRBV12-3/TRBV12-4	TRBJ2-4	CASTPAESLAKNIQYF
TRBV7-2	TRBJ2-3	CASSARPPPTDTQYF
TRBV20-1	TRBJ1-1	CSAHKYPEAFF
TRBV6-2/TRBV6-3	TRBJ2-7	CASSLPTGVSYEQYF
TRBV5-1	TRBJ1-3	CASSLSGSLLSGNTIYF
TRBV3-1	TRBJ2-1	CASSQRSNEQFF
TRBV7-2	TRBJ1-2	CASSHSTGGYTF
TRBV4-1	TRBJ1-3	CASSPGPGFRNTIYF
TRBV5-1	TRBJ1-6	CASSLAGGVENSPLHF
TRBV7-2	TRBJ2-5	CASSLTFGETQYF
TRBV5-1	TRBJ1-4	CASRTGDRYEKLFF
TRBV7-8	TRBJ2-7	CASSLVPGGLYEQYF
TRBV3-1	TRBJ2-1	CASRGGRGLNEQFF
TRBV30	TRBJ1-5	CAWATGAPNQPQHF
TRBV9	TRBJ2-1	CASSAPPGRPQVPEQFF
TRBV5-1	TRBJ2-4	CASSLDNLQYF
TRBV7-8	TRBJ2-3	CASSTRLSTDTQYF
TRBV30	TRBJ2-1	CAWSGGFYEQFF
TRBV27	TRBJ2-7	CASSFQESYEQYF
TRBV5-1	TRBJ2-1	CASTLNVGDNEQFF
TRBV14	TRBJ2-1	CASSKQGAGYSREQFF
TRBV12-3/TRBV12-4	TRBJ2-3	CASTLLSGGQKLSTDTQYF
TRBV3-1	TRBJ2-7	CASSLLSGSYEQYF
TRBV10-3	TRBJ2-7	CAIGDLRKGDEQYF
TRBV5-6	TRBJ2-7	CASRMGVSYEQYF
TRBV18	TRBJ1-2	CASSPREGDGYTF
TRBV7-2	TRBJ2-1	CASSLGAAGPNEQFF
TRBV28	TRBJ2-4	CASSLWTGQAKNIQYF
TRBV11-1	TRBJ2-2	CASIPYGGHTGELFF